The 21 T cell receptor beta chains below come from one sample, sequenced in a study of patients and donors after allogeneic stem cell transplantation. TCRdb analysed the RT-PCR reads with MiXCR anew, one entry per CDR3 protein. This sample carries about 150,000 distinct CDR3 sequences, about two fifths of them seen once, and the ten largest clones take less than 60%. Sequenced sample: blood, either unsorted or a sorted T cell fraction (not recorded which). Receptors were obtained from a human donor who was either an allogeneic HSCT recipient or a stem cell or donor lymphocyte infusion donor (not recorded which). It is not recorded whose cells these are; they may come from a transplant donor.

The genes are TRBV7-8 and TRBJ2-3, with 7 positions matching TRBD1. Germline values: CDR1 SGHVS, CDR2 FQNEAQ. CDR3 length equals 15 residues. V shed 8 bases and J 3 bases; nucleotides not matched to a gene: 11. The CDR3 protein is CASLRGRIRTDTQYF. The CDR3 DNA reads as TGTGCCAGCCTCAGGGGGAGAATACGAACAGATACGCAGTATTTT. Combining the CDR3 with reference TRBV7-8 and TRBJ2-3 gives the whole variable domain GAGVSQSPRYKVAKRGQDVALRCDPISGHVSLFWYQQALGQGPEFLTYFQNEAQLDKSGLPSDRFFAERPEGSVSTLKIQRTQQEDSAVYLCASLRGRIRTDTQYFGPGTRLTVL.

The chain carries TRBV4-1 and TRBJ1-6; TRBD1 might be the D (6 bases). Germline V gene data show CDR1 as MGHRA and CDR2 as YSYEKL. Trimming shortened V by 0 bases and J by 5 bases, and 14 bases separated the two germline ends. CDR3 length: 17 residues. The CDR3, as DNA: TGCGCCAGCAGCCAAGAAACTTCGGGACATAATAATTCACCCCTCCACTTT. Protein: CASSQETSGHNNSPLHF.

V gene TRBV5-1 combines with J gene TRBJ2-5; D call uncertain. Per germline, CDR1 SGHRS and CDR2 YFSETQ. V lost 0 bases and J 1 base, leaving 10 bases between the germline ends. The CDR3 consists of 15 residues. Here the CDR3 reads CASSLAHGLQETQYF. In DNA, the CDR3 is TGCGCCAGCAGCTTGGCGCACGGCCTCCAAGAGACCCAGTACTTC.

This clonotype was detected only a few times. V is TRBV5-1 and J is TRBJ2-3; TRBD2 agrees at 9 bases. This CDR3 contains 16 residues. In germline, CDR1 is SGHRS, CDR2 YFSETQ. J gave up 2 bases and V 3 bases, and 7 bases lay outside the gene matches. The DNA for the CDR3 is TGCGCCAGCAGCTCTTCCAGCGGGGGGCCCACAGATACGCAGTATTTT. Translating it yields CASSSSSGGPTDTQYF.

The CDR3 sequence: CASSPARRTNMNTEAFF. In DNA, the CDR3 is TGTGCCAGCAGTCCCGCTCGACGGACTAATATGAACACTGAAGCTTTCTTT. V usage is TRBV6-2 or TRBV6-3 and J usage is TRBJ1-1, with unresolved D. Germline CDR1 is MNHEY and CDR2 is SVGEGT. V was shortened by 5 bases and J by 0 bases, with 19 bases between the two germline ends. This CDR3 region has 17 residues.

The chain carries TRBV28 and TRBJ1-5; no clear D gene. The V and J ends lost 6 bases and 0 bases respectively, with 15 bases between them. Germline V gene sequence: CDR1 MDHEN, CDR2 SYDVKM. The CDR3 has 16 residues. The CDR3 sequence is CASSPREFYSNQPQHF. The CDR3 DNA sequence: TGTGCCAGCAGCCCAAGGGAGTTCTATAGCAATCAGCCCCAGCATTTT.

This clonotype was seen only a few times. The gene calls are TRBV5-5 and TRBJ1-5, with D maybe TRBD1 (5 bases). The CDR3 has 16 residues. Trimming stripped 0 bases from V and 3 bases from J, with 13 bases between. Germline V lookup: CDR1 SGHKS, CDR2 YYEKEE (reference sequence). The CDR3 region has the DNA TGTGCCAGCAGCTTGGGGTCCAGGGCGAACAATCAGCCCCAGCATTTT. It encodes CASSLGSRANNQPQHF.

This clonotype was seen a few times. This chain uses TRBV4-2 with TRBJ1-1; D unresolved. The V gene lost 0 bases and the J gene lost 5 bases, with 7 bases spanning the gap. Germline V lookup: CDR1 LGHNA, CDR2 YNFKEQ. CDR3 length: 13 amino acids. The chain's CDR3 is CASSQEAGTEAFF. Written as DNA, the CDR3 is TGTGCCAGCAGCCAAGAGGCCGGAACTGAAGCTTTCTTT.

This clonotype was found a few times. This sequence joins TRBV2 and TRBJ2-7, with TRBD1 as a possible D gene (6 bases). There are 13 residues in the CDR3. CDR1 is SNHLY, CDR2 FYNNEI, per germline. Trimming took 1 base from V and 7 from J, leaving 11 bases between them. The CDR3 loop is CASSEETGWEQYV. In DNA form, the CDR3 reads TGTGCCAGCAGTGAAGAAACAGGGTGGGAGCAGTACGTC.

This clonotype was counted between two and nine times. The rearrangement uses TRBV6-5 and TRBJ1-4; no definite D call. V lost 5 bases and J lost 7, with 14 bases in between. The CDR3 is 14 amino acids. From germline, CDR1 is MNHEY and CDR2 SVGAGI. The CDR3: CASSPLRPGEKLFF. CDR3 in DNA: TGTGCCAGCAGTCCCCTTCGACCTGGTGAAAAACTGTTTTTT.

V is TRBV28 and J is TRBJ2-3; D is unclear. This CDR3 is built from 15 residues. V lost 4 bases to trimming and J lost 0 bases, with 11 bases between them. Germline-derived CDR1 and CDR2 are MDHEN and SYDVKM. The CDR3 spells CASSSRVRSTDTQYF. The DNA of the CDR3 is TGTGCCAGCAGTTCCAGAGTACGAAGCACAGATACGCAGTATTTT.

The gene calls are TRBV28 and TRBJ1-2; D perhaps matches TRBD1 (5 bases). The CDR3 runs 14 residues. In germline, CDR1 is MDHEN, CDR2 SYDVKM. Trimming took off 4 bases at V and 4 bases at J, with 13 bases between the two ends. The CDR3 is CASSYPAGPYGYTF. CDR3 DNA: TGTGCCAGCAGTTATCCCGCAGGGCCCTATGGCTACACCTTC.

This chain connects TRBV19 to TRBJ1-2; TRBD1 agrees at 7 bases. Germline V gives CDR1 LNHDA, CDR2 SQIVND (reference sequence). The CDR3 covers 14 residues. V lost 3 bases to trimming and J lost 2 bases; unmatched junction nucleotides: 3. This CDR3 is CASSIRDRNYGYTF. The CDR3 DNA sequence: TGTGCCAGTAGTATTCGGGACAGAAACTATGGCTACACCTTC.

Only a few counts were recorded for this clonotype. The genes are TRBV3-1 and TRBJ1-5; TRBD1 matches 9 bases. There are 16 residues in the CDR3. The V gene's germline CDR1 is LGHDT and CDR2 YNNKEL (reference sequence). J lost 2 bases, V lost 5 bases, and 7 bases had no gene match. The DNA for the CDR3 is TGTGCCAGCAGCGTAGGGACAGGGTGGGGCAATCAGCCCCAGCATTTT. Translating gives CASSVGTGWGNQPQHF.

The chain uses TRBV9 and TRBJ2-1; 10 bases match TRBD2. The CDR3 extends over 14 amino acids. Germline CDR1 SGDLS, CDR2 YYNGEE. V was pared by 3 bases and J by 11 bases, with 8 bases of the junction left unmatched. The DNA for the CDR3 is TGTGCCAGCAGCGCACGAGCGGGGGGGAATAAGCAGTTCTTC. This gives the protein CASSARAGGNKQFF.

The J gene is TRBJ1-4, the V gene TRBV5-1, with a weak D call TRBD1 (6 bases). V lost 4 bases, J lost 8 bases, and 24 bases lay in between. The CDR3 sequence is 17 residues long. Germline V gene data show CDR1 as SGHRS and CDR2 as YFSETQ. This chain's CDR3 is CASSPRGSPQEGEKLFF. The DNA for the CDR3 is TGCGCCAGCAGCCCTAGGGGGAGCCCGCAGGAGGGGGAAAAACTGTTTTTT.

The V gene is TRBV6-5, the J gene TRBJ1-1, with D unclear. V shed 7 bases and J shed 0 bases, with 9 bases lying between them. This CDR3 has 13 residues. Germline CDR1 MNHEY, CDR2 SVGAGI. CDR3 coding DNA: TGTGCCAGCACCCGTCGGATGAACACTGAAGCTTTCTTT. Protein sequence: CASTRRMNTEAFF.

The chain has TRBV4-3 and TRBJ2-7, with TRBD2 matching 10 bases. The CDR3 consists of 15 residues. J gave up 3 bases and V 0 bases, and 2 bases lay outside the gene matches. Germline loops: CDR1 LGHNA, CDR2 YSLEER. The CDR3 here is CASSQELAGIYEQYF. CDR3 nucleotides: TGCGCCAGCAGCCAAGAACTAGCGGGGATCTACGAGCAGTACTTC.

This chain uses TRBV7-3 with TRBJ1-1; D is uncertain. Between the trimmed V and J ends, which lost 0 bases and 3 bases, there was a span of 14 bases. Germline V lookup: CDR1 SGHTA, CDR2 FQGTGA. CDR3 length: 16 amino acids. CDR3 sequence: CASSLTLGGVDTEAFF. The CDR3 DNA follows: TGTGCCAGCAGCTTAACCCTCGGCGGGGTGGACACTGAAGCTTTCTTT.

This chain connects TRBV6-5 to TRBJ1-1; D not resolved. Trimming cost V 2 bases and J 5 bases, with 9 bases left between them. Germline V gene sequence: CDR1 MNHEY, CDR2 SVGAGI. CDR3 length equals 13 residues. The CDR3 coding sequence is TGTGCCAGCAGTTACATCCTACGGACTGAAGCTTTCTTT. Translated, it gives CASSYILRTEAFF.

V is TRBV4-3 and J is TRBJ2-2; 7 bases align to TRBD1. The germline V gene encodes CDR1 LGHNA and CDR2 YSLEER. The CDR3 contains 15 residues. J gave up 4 bases and V 3 bases, and 5 bases lay outside the gene matches. The CDR3 region has the DNA TGCGCCAGCAGCCAGAAGACAGGGCTCACCGGGGAGCTGTTTTTT. It yields the protein CASSQKTGLTGELFF.